This record looks at one T cell receptor (beta chain) sequence and its context. The data were obtained in a study of preoperative IRX-2 immunotherapy in early breast cancer. This table comes from immunoSEQ multiplex PCR, and its TCRdb copy is limited to in-frame clones, with some not included. The table includes around 30,000 clones, roughly four fifths detected once. Trimming cost V 5 bases and J 2 bases, with 12 bases left between them. Germline loops: CDR1 MDHEN, CDR2 SYDVKM. This CDR3 region has 14 residues. Treatment described: preoperative locoregional IRX-2 cytokine immunotherapy. Patients received preoperative, locoregional IRX-2 cytokine immunotherapy in a phase Ib study.

This material was collected from a patient treated with IRX-2 immunotherapy. This receptor was taken from a human donor with breast cancer. This chain uses TRBV28 with TRBJ1-2; weak D call: TRBD1 (6 bases). The CDR3 protein is CASSHRVSNYGYTF. The CDR3 region has the DNA TGTGCCAGCAGTCACAGGGTGTCCAACTATGGCTACACCTTC.